The source of this T cell receptor beta chain is a study of human T cells and chemical hapten exposure. Study results and limitations: Against controls, expanded TCRs gave rise to significantly more large CDR3 similarity clusters.

The germline V gene encodes CDR1 KGHSH and CDR2 LQKENI. The CDR3 is 15 amino acids. The junction had 9 bases not matched to a gene; V was cut back by 4 bases and J by 6 bases. This clonotype showed up many times. Antigen: not known. Time point defined: patch test 3, about 24 weeks after DPC sensitization. Indicated treatment: therapeutic diphenylcyclopropenone sensitization with weekly scalp DPC. From whole blood left unfractionated, total RNA was extracted. Prior to application of each patch test, blood was drawn. Alopecia patients between 18 and 70 years old and suitable for DPC were used as donors. Original handling: There were a median of around 97,000 TCRs per sample, with a range from roughly 20,000 to 750,000. TCRdb processed the RACE reads anew with MiXCR; each CDR3 protein has one entry. The V and J calls follow TCRdb's processing rather than the paper's. The data contain 35,000 to 45,000 distinct CDR3 sequences, about 13% of them seen just once; the ten biggest clones take up roughly 2.1%.

The sample in question was whole blood, obtained in connection with sensitization to the hapten diphenylcyclopropenone (DPC). The rearrangement joins TRBV18 to TRBJ1-2; TRBD1 matches at 9 bases. The receptor comes from a woman in her thirties or forties with alopecia areata. Some clones in this sample may be carry-over from other donors' samples. The CDR3 DNA follows: TGTGCCAGCTCACGAACCGGGACAGGGAAAAATGGCTACACCTTC. It is translated as CASSRTGTGKNGYTF.